This T cell receptor (beta chain) is from a study of response to subunit inactivated influenza vaccine. The CDR3 spans 15 residues. CDR1 is SGHAT and CDR2 is FQNNGV in the germline V gene. V lost 6 bases to trimming and J lost 0 bases, with 9 bases between them. TCRdb analysed the RT-PCR reads with MiXCR anew, one entry per CDR3 protein. The data contain about 500,000 distinct CDR3 sequences, 16% of them singletons. The specimen was CD4+ T cells sorted from PBMCs, collected less than 30 months after vaccination. The chain couples TRBV11-2 to TRBJ2-6; D remains unclear. The sequence was obtained from a man between 50 and 75 years old who received an inactivated influenza vaccine. The CDR3 sequence is CASRAPSSGANVLTF. CDR3 bases: TGTGCCAGCAGGGCGCCGAGCTCTGGGGCCAACGTCCTGACTTTC.